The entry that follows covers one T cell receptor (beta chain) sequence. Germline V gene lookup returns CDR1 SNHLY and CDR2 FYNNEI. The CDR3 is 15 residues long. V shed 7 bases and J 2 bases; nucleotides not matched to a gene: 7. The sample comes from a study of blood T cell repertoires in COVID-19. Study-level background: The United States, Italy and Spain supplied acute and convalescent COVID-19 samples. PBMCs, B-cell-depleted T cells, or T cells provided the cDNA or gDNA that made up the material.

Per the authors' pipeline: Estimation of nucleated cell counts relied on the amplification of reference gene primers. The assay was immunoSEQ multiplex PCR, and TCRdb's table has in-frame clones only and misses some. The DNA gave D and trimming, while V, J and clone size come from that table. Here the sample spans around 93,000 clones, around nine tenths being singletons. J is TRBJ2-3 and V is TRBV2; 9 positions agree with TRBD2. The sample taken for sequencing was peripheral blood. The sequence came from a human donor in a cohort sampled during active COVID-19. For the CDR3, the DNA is TGTGCCAGCACCTCCCCTAGCGGGGTCACAGATACGCAGTATTTT. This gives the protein CASTSPSGVTDTQYF.